This T cell receptor (beta chain) was observed in a study of blood T cell repertoires in COVID-19. Background on the study: The cDNA or gDNA used as material had been derived from T cells, B-cell-depleted T cells, or PBMCs.

All recovered Cohort 3 donors got two negative PCRs, got clearance, or saw symptom resolution. Per the study methods: Amplification from reference gene primers served as the basis for estimated nucleated cell counts. Sequencing used immunoSEQ multiplex PCR; TCRdb keeps in-frame clones, though not all of them. Clone size and the V and J calls come from that table; the DNA yielded D and trimming. This table has fewer than 500,000 clones, roughly nine tenths appearing once. This TCR was recovered from a woman in her late teens or twenties who had recovered from COVID-19. The sequenced sample was PBMCs or T cells enriched from blood (not recorded which).

This CDR3 is CASSKRGGAEAFF. The CDR3 nucleotides read TGTGCCAGCAGTAAGAGGGGGGGGGCTGAAGCTTTCTTT. The chain combines TRBV25-1 with TRBJ1-1; a possible D gene is TRBD1 (6 bases). The length of the CDR3 is 13 residues. Trimming shortened V by 5 bases and J by 6 bases, and 13 bases separated the two germline ends. Germline V gives CDR1 MGHDK, CDR2 SYGVNS.